The 8 T cell receptor beta chains given below trace back to one sample, sequenced in a study of cytomegalovirus exposure and HLA in healthy donors. Generated by immunoSEQ multiplex PCR, the TCRdb table keeps only in-frame clones and is missing some. This table holds some 200,000 clones, approximately 82% found once. Sequencing was done on a sample of PBMCs. Every receptor here comes from a woman aged 25 to 39 in good health and CMV-seropositive.

The chain combines TRBV5-4 with TRBJ2-1, with 8 bases fitting TRBD1. Germline loops: CDR1 SGHNT, CDR2 YYREEE (reference sequence). This CDR3 has 16 residues. With V trimmed by 4 bases and J by 8 bases, 14 bases remained unmatched. The CDR3 region is CASSKPGQGFPYEQFF. CDR3 nucleotides: TGTGCCAGCAGCAAACCCGGACAGGGATTTCCCTATGAGCAGTTCTTC.

J is TRBJ1-4 and V is TRBV4-1, with a possible D match to TRBD1 (5 bases). The CDR3 is made up of 15 amino acids. V dropped 0 bases and J dropped 4 bases, with 9 bases sitting between them. Per the germline V gene, CDR1 is MGHRA and CDR2 is YSYEKL. CDR3 protein: CASSQEARDNEKLFF. As DNA, the CDR3 is TGCGCCAGCAGCCAAGAAGCCAGGGATAATGAAAAACTGTTTTTT.

The CDR3 DNA follows: TGCAGCGTTCGGACAGGGATTCAGTCTGGCTACACCTTC. It is translated as CSVRTGIQSGYTF. The chain joins TRBV29-1 to TRBJ1-2; 8 nucleotides match TRBD1. The V gene end was trimmed by 5 bases and the J gene end by 7 bases; junction bases not matched to a gene: 9. The length of the CDR3 is 13 residues. Per germline, CDR1 SQVTM and CDR2 ANQGSEA. Full variable domain (rest looked up from reference TRBV29-1 and TRBJ1-2): SAVISQKPSRDICQRGTSLTIQCQVDSQVTMMFWYRQQPGQSLTLIATANQGSEATYESGFVIDKFPISRPNLTFSTLTVSNMSPEDSSIYLCSVRTGIQSGYTFGSGTRLTVV.

V and J are TRBV5-1 and TRBJ1-2, with D possibly matching TRBD1 (5 bases). V was cut by 5 bases and J by 1 base, with 15 bases left in between. The germline gives CDR1 SGHRS, CDR2 YFSETQ. This CDR3 comprises 15 residues. The CDR3 region is CASSQKGPRNYGYTF. The CDR3 DNA is TGCGCCAGCAGTCAGAAGGGGCCCCGTAACTATGGCTACACCTTC.

This sequence joins TRBV27 and TRBJ2-7; 9 positions match TRBD1. The CDR3 has 13 residues. Germline V gene data show CDR1 as MNHEY and CDR2 as SMNVEV (reference sequence). Trimming took 2 bases from V and 7 from J; bases not matched to a gene: 3. The CDR3 DNA reads as TGTGCCAGCAGTTTACGGGACAGGGAAGAGCAGTACTTC. Protein sequence: CASSLRDREEQYF.

The chain employs TRBV29-1 and TRBJ2-1; 7 nucleotides line up with TRBD2. Germline V CDR1 and CDR2: SQVTM, ANQGSEA. CDR3 length equals 16 residues. V gave up 1 base and J gave up 3 bases; unmatched junction bases: 9. CDR3 amino acids: CSVEGRGGVGYNEQFF. The CDR3 bases are TGCAGCGTTGAAGGCCGGGGAGGGGTAGGCTACAATGAGCAGTTCTTC.

The J gene is TRBJ1-1, the V gene TRBV5-6; the match to TRBD1 covers 8 bases. The CDR3 is 16 amino acids. Germline loops: CDR1 SGHDT, CDR2 YYEEEE. V shed 4 bases, J shed 2 bases, and the junction held 10 bases outside the gene matches. The CDR3 sequence is CASSPWTGRVNTEAFF. For the CDR3, the DNA is TGTGCCAGCAGCCCCTGGACAGGGCGAGTTAACACTGAAGCTTTCTTT.

The V gene is TRBV15, the J gene TRBJ1-2; the match to TRBD1 covers 8 bases. J lost 5 bases, V lost 0 bases, and 8 bases had no gene match. Germline V lookup: CDR1 LNHNV, CDR2 YYDKDF (reference sequence). The CDR3 is made up of 16 amino acids. The CDR3 nucleotides read TGTGCCACCAGCAGAGATCGAAGGCAGGGGGCTTATGGCTACACCTTC. Amino acids: CATSRDRRQGAYGYTF.